Listed below are T cell receptor beta chains from one sample, sequenced in a study of identical twins. TCRdb called the 5' RACE reads again in MiXCR, with one record for every CDR3 protein. The sample yields approximately 1.8 million distinct CDR3 sequences, about 31% seen once. The specimen sequenced was cord blood. These receptors came from a newborn girl in good health. CDR3s include the opening cysteine and the closing phenylalanine or tryptophan. The order of the fields is clone size, D gene, V gene, J gene, CDR3 DNA, CDR3 protein. A D gene is named only where the DNA matches it firmly. Where a row states a size, it is once, few, many or the class of an expanded clone; other rows omit it.

size: -; D: -; V: TRBV5-1; J: TRBJ2-1; DNA: TGCGCCAGCGGCAAGCAGACCCGCTGGGATTACAATGAGCAGTTCTTC; CDR3: CASGKQTRWDYNEQFF
size: -; D: TRBD2; V: TRBV10-3; J: TRBJ2-3; DNA: TGTGCCATCACTGGCGGGAGATCCCCACAGGATACGCAGTATTTT; CDR3: CAITGGRSPQDTQYF
size: few; D: -; V: TRBV7-9; J: TRBJ1-1; DNA: TGTGCCAGCGGAGGGCGAGAGGCTTTCTTT; CDR3: CASGGREAFF
size: few; D: -; V: TRBV3-1; J: TRBJ2-1; DNA: TGTGCCAGCAGCCATCAGGGGAGCTCCTACAATGAGCAGTTCTTC; CDR3: CASSHQGSSYNEQFF
size: -; D: -; V: TRBV27; J: TRBJ1-5; DNA: TGTGCCAGCAGTCCCCACAGGGAACCTAATCAGCCCCAGCATTTT; CDR3: CASSPHREPNQPQHF
size: -; D: -; V: TRBV18; J: TRBJ2-3; DNA: TGTGCCAGCTCCGGACCTACGCAGTATTTT; CDR3: CASSGPTQYF
size: -; D: -; V: TRBV24-1; J: TRBJ1-1; DNA: TGTGCCACCAGCGGCCCCGGGGATATGAACACTGAAGCTTTCTTT; CDR3: CATSGPGDMNTEAFF
size: -; D: -; V: TRBV29-1; J: TRBJ1-3; DNA: TGCAGCGTTGAAGAGGGGGTTGGAAACACCATATATTTT; CDR3: CSVEEGVGNTIYF
size: few; D: -; V: TRBV6-6; J: TRBJ1-4; DNA: TGTGCCAGCAGTTACTCGAGGGGCGCTAATGAAAAACTGTTTTTT; CDR3: CASSYSRGANEKLFF
size: -; D: -; V: TRBV4-2; J: TRBJ2-3; DNA: TGTGCCAGCAGCCAAAATTGGGGCCTAAGCACAGATACGCAGTATTTT; CDR3: CASSQNWGLSTDTQYF
size: -; D: -; V: TRBV6-1; J: TRBJ1-2; DNA: TGTGCCAGCACCCTCGCCTCCGACTATGGCTACACCTTC; CDR3: CASTLASDYGYTF
size: few; D: -; V: TRBV10-3; J: TRBJ2-7; DNA: TGTGCCATCAGTGAATACGGGGGTTTCTACGAGCAGTACTTC; CDR3: CAISEYGGFYEQYF
size: few; D: -; V: TRBV20-1; J: TRBJ1-2; DNA: TGCAGTGCTAGTGTATTTAACTATGGCTACACCTTC; CDR3: CSASVFNYGYTF
size: few; D: -; V: TRBV20-1; J: TRBJ2-7; DNA: TGCAGTGCTGGAGACAACACCTACGAGCAGTACTTC; CDR3: CSAGDNTYEQYF
size: few; D: -; V: TRBV2; J: TRBJ1-2; DNA: TGTGCCAGCAGTGAAGGTGGAGTTAACTATGGCTACACCTTC; CDR3: CASSEGGVNYGYTF
size: -; D: -; V: TRBV10-3; J: TRBJ1-5; DNA: TGTGCCATCACGGGGGGACGGGACCAGCCCCAGCATTTT; CDR3: CAITGGRDQPQHF
size: -; D: TRBD2; V: TRBV6-5; J: TRBJ2-1; DNA: TGTGCCAGCATCTCGGTGGCGGGAGGGCCTCAGAATGAGCAGTTCTTC; CDR3: CASISVAGGPQNEQFF
size: -; D: -; V: TRBV28; J: TRBJ1-2; DNA: TGTGCCAGCAGTTTCGGTGGACGGCTGGGGGGCTATGGCTACACCTTC; CDR3: CASSFGGRLGGYGYTF
size: few; D: TRBD2; V: TRBV7-9; J: TRBJ2-1; DNA: TGTGCCAGCAGCCCACATAGCGGGAGCTCCTACAATGAGCAGTTCTTC; CDR3: CASSPHSGSSYNEQFF
size: -; D: TRBD1; V: TRBV10-3; J: TRBJ1-2; DNA: TGTGCCATCAGTGGCCAGACAGGGCCTAACTATGGCTACACCTTC; CDR3: CAISGQTGPNYGYTF
size: few; D: -; V: TRBV11-2; J: TRBJ1-2; DNA: TGTGCCAGCAGCTTAGTGGCCGTTGGGAGTTTTGGCTACACCTTC; CDR3: CASSLVAVGSFGYTF
size: few; D: TRBD1; V: TRBV28; J: TRBJ2-1; DNA: TGTGCCAGCAGTTTACCCCAGCCCAGGGGGAGCTCCTACAATGAGCAGTTCTTC; CDR3: CASSLPQPRGSSYNEQFF
size: few; D: -; V: TRBV6-5; J: TRBJ2-1; DNA: TGTGCCAGCAGTTACTCCCGACTAAGTTGGTTCTTC; CDR3: CASSYSRLSWFF
size: few; D: -; V: TRBV7-2; J: TRBJ2-1; DNA: TGTGCCAGCAGCTCCACGGGACCCTCGAGGGATGAGCAGTTCTTC; CDR3: CASSSTGPSRDEQFF
size: few; D: TRBD2; V: TRBV7-9; J: TRBJ2-1; DNA: TGTGCCAGCAGCCCTCTAGCGGGAGGGTCGGTTGAGCAGTTCTTC; CDR3: CASSPLAGGSVEQFF
size: few; D: -; V: TRBV12-3/TRBV12-4; J: TRBJ2-3; DNA: TGTGCCAGCAGTTGGGAGAGGTCCTTCACAGATACGCAGTATTTT; CDR3: CASSWERSFTDTQYF
size: -; D: TRBD1; V: TRBV7-9; J: TRBJ1-4; DNA: TGTGCCAGCAGCTCCCGGACAGGGTTTAGTGAAAAACTGTTTTTT; CDR3: CASSSRTGFSEKLFF
size: many; D: -; V: TRBV20-1; J: TRBJ2-5; DNA: TGCAGTGCTAGAGCCGGACTGTCAAATCATAAAGAGACCCAGTACTTC; CDR3: CSARAGLSNHKETQYF
size: -; D: -; V: TRBV14; J: TRBJ1-6; DNA: TGTGCCAGCAGTTACGGACGCGGGGGCTCACCCCTCCACTTT; CDR3: CASSYGRGGSPLHF
size: -; D: TRBD1; V: TRBV5-6; J: TRBJ1-1; DNA: TGTGCCAGCAGCTTACAGGGGATACTGCTGGCGAACACTGAAGCTTTCTTT; CDR3: CASSLQGILLANTEAFF
size: -; D: -; V: TRBV7-6; J: TRBJ1-1; DNA: TGTGCCAGCAGCTTACTTTGGGGTAGTGTGAACACTGAAGCTTTCTTT; CDR3: CASSLLWGSVNTEAFF
size: -; D: -; V: TRBV25-1; J: TRBJ1-2; DNA: TGTGCCAGCAGTGCTGGACAGACTTATGGCTACACCTTC; CDR3: CASSAGQTYGYTF
size: -; D: -; V: TRBV3-1; J: TRBJ2-7; DNA: TGTGCCAGCAGCCAAGCGGTCACAGGCTCCTACGAGCAGTACTTC; CDR3: CASSQAVTGSYEQYF
size: few; D: -; V: TRBV6-2/TRBV6-3; J: TRBJ2-5; DNA: TGTGCCAGCAGTTCCCAGAATCAGCAGTACTTC; CDR3: CASSSQNQQYF
size: -; D: -; V: TRBV12-3/TRBV12-4; J: TRBJ2-1; DNA: TGTGCCAGCAGTTTAACCGCCTTTGGTGAGCAGTTCTTC; CDR3: CASSLTAFGEQFF
size: -; D: TRBD1; V: TRBV5-1; J: TRBJ2-7; DNA: TGCGCCAGCAGCGCCCCCGACAGGGTGGGCGAGCAGTACTTC; CDR3: CASSAPDRVGEQYF
size: many; D: -; V: TRBV25-1; J: TRBJ2-7; DNA: TGTGCCAGCAGTGACAGTCCGTCCTACGAGCAGTACTTC; CDR3: CASSDSPSYEQYF
size: once; D: TRBD2; V: TRBV6-1; J: TRBJ2-7; DNA: TGTGCCAGCAGCGCAACCCGAGGACTAGCGGGAGCCTTAGCCAAAAACATTCCGTACTTC; CDR3: CASSATRGLAGALAKNIPYF
size: -; D: TRBD2; V: TRBV7-2; J: TRBJ2-7; DNA: TGTGCCAGCAGATTACGACTAGCGGGGCAGAATGAGCAGTACTTC; CDR3: CASRLRLAGQNEQYF
size: -; D: -; V: TRBV21-1; J: TRBJ1-6; DNA: TGTGCCTCCTCGGGACAGTTCAATAATTCACCCCTCCACTTT; CDR3: CASSGQFNNSPLHF
size: few; D: -; V: TRBV27; J: TRBJ2-3; DNA: TGTGCCAGCAGTTTATCCGGGGGCGCCGGCACAGATACGCAGTATTTT; CDR3: CASSLSGGAGTDTQYF
size: -; D: -; V: TRBV21-1; J: TRBJ2-7; DNA: TGTGCCAGCAGCAACGGACTAGCGGGAGAGAAATCCTTTATCTACGAGCAGTACTTC; CDR3: CASSNGLAGEKSFIYEQYF
size: -; D: -; V: TRBV5-6; J: TRBJ2-1; DNA: TGTGCCAGCAGCGGCAGGGGACGCGGTCTTAATGAGCAGTTCTTC; CDR3: CASSGRGRGLNEQFF
size: -; D: TRBD2; V: TRBV20-1; J: TRBJ2-5; DNA: TGCAGTGCTAGACCTCCTTTTTCTAGCGGGAAGGATGAGCAGTACTTC; CDR3: CSARPPFSSGKDEQYF
size: few; D: -; V: TRBV20-1; J: TRBJ2-3; DNA: TGCAGTGCTGAGCCGGAGTTCACAGATACGCAGTATTTT; CDR3: CSAEPEFTDTQYF
size: -; D: TRBD1; V: TRBV12-3/TRBV12-4; J: TRBJ2-3; DNA: TGTGCCAGCAGTTTGCGACAGGGCCCAGATGTGGAATATTTT; CDR3: CASSLRQGPDVEYF
size: few; D: -; V: TRBV5-1; J: TRBJ1-2; DNA: TGCGCCAGCAGCTTGGCGAGGGGTGTGGGCTACACCTTC; CDR3: CASSLARGVGYTF
size: -; D: TRBD2; V: TRBV6-5; J: TRBJ2-1; DNA: TGTGCCAGCAGTTACACCGGGACTAGCGGGAGGGCCAGAGTTTACAATGAGCAGTTCTTC; CDR3: CASSYTGTSGRARVYNEQFF
size: few; D: -; V: TRBV25-1; J: TRBJ1-5; DNA: TGTGCCAGCAGCCGGGCCTGGGACTCTCCCCAGCATTTT; CDR3: CASSRAWDSPQHF
size: -; D: -; V: TRBV30; J: TRBJ2-5; DNA: TGTGCCTCACGGGACAGAGGATCGGGAGAGCAGTACTTC; CDR3: CASRDRGSGEQYF
size: -; D: -; V: TRBV27; J: TRBJ1-1; DNA: TGTGCCAGCAGTTTATCGATCCCGGGGCGAGGTTGGAACTGGGCTTTCTTT; CDR3: CASSLSIPGRGWNWAFF
size: many; D: -; V: TRBV5-1; J: TRBJ1-1; DNA: TGCGCCAGCAGCTCGGTAAACACTGAAGCTTTCTTT; CDR3: CASSSVNTEAFF
size: few; D: TRBD1; V: TRBV6-5; J: TRBJ1-4; DNA: TGTGCCAGCAGTGCCATTTCGCAGGGGGCGAGTGAAAAACTGTTTTTT; CDR3: CASSAISQGASEKLFF
size: few; D: -; V: TRBV29-1; J: TRBJ2-5; DNA: TGCAGCGGTACACACAGTCCCCAAGAGACCCAGTACTTC; CDR3: CSGTHSPQETQYF
size: -; D: -; V: TRBV9; J: TRBJ1-1; DNA: TGTGCCAGCAGCGTAGATCAGGGCTCTGCGAAAGCTTTCTTT; CDR3: CASSVDQGSAKAFF